The clone carrying this T cell receptor beta chain was observed a single time. Participants were aged about 18 to 89 years from approximately 24 US areas. Repertoires were generated with immunoSEQ multiplex PCR, while TCRdb's copy carries only in-frame clones and drops some. The data contain hundreds of thousands of clones, more than 70% of them singletons. This sample is drawn from a study of blood T cell repertoires in COVID-19. Study-wide context: Donors in Cohort 3 who had recovered were those with two negative PCRs, healthcare professional clearance, or resolution of their symptoms.

The CDR3 spans 15 residues. Germline V lookup: CDR1 MNHEY, CDR2 SMNVEV (reference sequence). V trimming: 6 bases; J trimming: 4 bases; junction bases outside the gene matches: 10. This receptor was obtained from a woman aged 60 to 75 in a cohort exposed to, infected with or recovered from COVID-19 (not recorded which). The genes are TRBV27 and TRBJ2-7; 9 bases map to TRBD2. Specimen: PBMCs or T cells enriched from blood (not recorded which). The CDR3 nucleotides read TGTGCCAGCAGCCCAAAGGGACTAGCCCAGTACGAGCAGTACTTC. Amino acid sequence: CASSPKGLAQYEQYF.